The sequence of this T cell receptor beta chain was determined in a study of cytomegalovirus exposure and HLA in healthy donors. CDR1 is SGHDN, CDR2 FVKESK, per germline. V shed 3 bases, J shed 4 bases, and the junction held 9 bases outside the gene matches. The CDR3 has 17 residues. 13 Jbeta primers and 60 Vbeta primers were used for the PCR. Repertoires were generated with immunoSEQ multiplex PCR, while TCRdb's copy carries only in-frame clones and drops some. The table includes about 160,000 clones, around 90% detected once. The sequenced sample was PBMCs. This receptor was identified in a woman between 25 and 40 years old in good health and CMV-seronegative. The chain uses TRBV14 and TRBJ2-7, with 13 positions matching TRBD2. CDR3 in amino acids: CASSQVSGLAGAYEQYF. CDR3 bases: TGTGCCAGCAGCCAGGTATCCGGACTAGCGGGAGCTTACGAGCAGTACTTC.